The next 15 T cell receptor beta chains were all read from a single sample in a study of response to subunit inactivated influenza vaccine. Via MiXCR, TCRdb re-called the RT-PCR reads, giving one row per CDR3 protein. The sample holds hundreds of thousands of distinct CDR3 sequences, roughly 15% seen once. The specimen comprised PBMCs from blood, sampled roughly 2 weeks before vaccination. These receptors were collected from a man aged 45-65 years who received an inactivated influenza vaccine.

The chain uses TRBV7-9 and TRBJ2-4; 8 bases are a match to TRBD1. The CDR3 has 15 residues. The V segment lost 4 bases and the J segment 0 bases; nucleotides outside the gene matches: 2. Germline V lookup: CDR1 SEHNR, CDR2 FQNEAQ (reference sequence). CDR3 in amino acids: CASSSGQEAKNIQYF. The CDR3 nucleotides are TGTGCCAGCAGCTCGGGACAGGAAGCCAAAAACATTCAGTACTTC. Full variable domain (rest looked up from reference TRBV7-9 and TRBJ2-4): DTGVSQNPRHKITKRGQNVTFRCDPISEHNRLYWYRQTLGQGPEFLTYFQNEAQLEKSRLLSDRFSAERPKGSFSTLEIQRTEQGDSAMYLCASSSGQEAKNIQYFGAGTRLSVL.

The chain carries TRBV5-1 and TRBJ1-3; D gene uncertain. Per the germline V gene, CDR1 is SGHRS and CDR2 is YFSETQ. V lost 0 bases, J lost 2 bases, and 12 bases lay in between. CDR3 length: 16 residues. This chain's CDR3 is CASSLEAGNPGNTIYF. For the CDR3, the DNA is TGCGCCAGCAGCTTGGAGGCGGGGAACCCTGGAAACACCATATATTTT.

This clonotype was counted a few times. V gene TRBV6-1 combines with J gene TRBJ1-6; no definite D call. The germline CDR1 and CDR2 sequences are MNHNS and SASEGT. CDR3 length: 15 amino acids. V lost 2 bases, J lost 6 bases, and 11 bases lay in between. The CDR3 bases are TGTGCCAGCAGTGAACTCGGGCAGATTAATTCACCCCTCCACTTT. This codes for CASSELGQINSPLHF.

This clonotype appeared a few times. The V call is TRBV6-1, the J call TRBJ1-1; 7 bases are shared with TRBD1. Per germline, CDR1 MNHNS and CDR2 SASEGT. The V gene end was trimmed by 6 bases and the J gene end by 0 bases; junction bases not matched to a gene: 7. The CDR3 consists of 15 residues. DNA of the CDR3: TGTGCCAGCAGCGAGAGGGACAGTATGAACACTGAAGCTTTCTTT. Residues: CASSERDSMNTEAFF.

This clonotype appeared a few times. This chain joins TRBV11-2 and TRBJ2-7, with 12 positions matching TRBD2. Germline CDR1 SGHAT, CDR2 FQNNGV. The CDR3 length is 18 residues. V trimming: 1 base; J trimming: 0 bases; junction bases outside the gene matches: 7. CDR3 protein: CASSLVSSGRVRSYEQYF. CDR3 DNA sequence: TGTGCCAGCAGCTTAGTCTCTAGCGGGAGGGTCCGCTCCTACGAGCAGTACTTC. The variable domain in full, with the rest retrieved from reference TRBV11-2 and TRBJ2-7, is EAGVAQSPRYKIIEKRQSVAFWCNPISGHATLYWYQQILGQGPKLLIQFQNNGVVDDSQLPKDRFSAERLKGVDSTLKIQPAKLEDSAVYLCASSLVSSGRVRSYEQYFGPGTRLTVT.

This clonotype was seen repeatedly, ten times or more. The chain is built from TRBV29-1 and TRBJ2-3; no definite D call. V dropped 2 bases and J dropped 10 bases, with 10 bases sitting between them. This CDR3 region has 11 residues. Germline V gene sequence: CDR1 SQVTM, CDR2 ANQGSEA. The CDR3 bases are TGCAGCGTTGAATGGGGTATAGCGCAGTATTTT. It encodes CSVEWGIAQYF.

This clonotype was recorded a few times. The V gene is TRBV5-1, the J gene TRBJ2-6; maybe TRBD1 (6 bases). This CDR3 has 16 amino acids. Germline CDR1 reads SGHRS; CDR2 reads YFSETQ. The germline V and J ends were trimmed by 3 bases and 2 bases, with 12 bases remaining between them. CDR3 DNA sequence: TGCGCCAGCAGCTGGGGACAAGCCGCTGGGGCCAACGTCCTGACTTTC. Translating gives CASSWGQAAGANVLTF.

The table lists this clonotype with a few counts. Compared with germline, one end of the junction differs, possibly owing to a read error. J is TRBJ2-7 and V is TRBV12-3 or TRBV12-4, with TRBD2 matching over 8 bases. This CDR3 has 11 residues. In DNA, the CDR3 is TGTGCCAGCAGCCGGGCCGGGACTAGGAACTTC. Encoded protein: CASSRAGTRNF.

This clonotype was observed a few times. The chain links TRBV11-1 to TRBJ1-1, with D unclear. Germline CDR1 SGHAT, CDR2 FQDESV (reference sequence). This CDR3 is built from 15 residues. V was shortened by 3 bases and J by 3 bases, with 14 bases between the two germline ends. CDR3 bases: TGTGCCAGCAGCTTTGACCACCGAAGGGACACTGAAGCTTTCTTT. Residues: CASSFDHRRDTEAFF.

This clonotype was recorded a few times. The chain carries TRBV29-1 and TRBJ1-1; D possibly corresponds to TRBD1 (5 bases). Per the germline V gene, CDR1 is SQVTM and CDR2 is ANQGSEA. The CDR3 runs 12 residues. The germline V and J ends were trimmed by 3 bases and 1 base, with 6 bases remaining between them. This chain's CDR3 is CSVDRENTEAFF. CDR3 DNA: TGCAGCGTTGACAGGGAGAACACTGAAGCTTTCTTT. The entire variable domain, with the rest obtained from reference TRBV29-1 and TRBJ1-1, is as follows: SAVISQKPSRDICQRGTSLTIQCQVDSQVTMMFWYRQQPGQSLTLIATANQGSEATYESGFVIDKFPISRPNLTFSTLTVSNMSPEDSSIYLCSVDRENTEAFFGQGTRLTVV.

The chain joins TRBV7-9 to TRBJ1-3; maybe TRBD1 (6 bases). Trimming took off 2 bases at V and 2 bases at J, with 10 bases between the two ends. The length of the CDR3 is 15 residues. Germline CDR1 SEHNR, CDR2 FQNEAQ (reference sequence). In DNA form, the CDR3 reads TGTGCCAGCAGCTTACTTGAGGGGGCTGGAAACACCATATATTTT. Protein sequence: CASSLLEGAGNTIYF. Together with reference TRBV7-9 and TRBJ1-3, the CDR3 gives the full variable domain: DTGVSQNPRHKITKRGQNVTFRCDPISEHNRLYWYRQTLGQGPEFLTYFQNEAQLEKSRLLSDRFSAERPKGSFSTLEIQRTEQGDSAMYLCASSLLEGAGNTIYFGEGSWLTVV.

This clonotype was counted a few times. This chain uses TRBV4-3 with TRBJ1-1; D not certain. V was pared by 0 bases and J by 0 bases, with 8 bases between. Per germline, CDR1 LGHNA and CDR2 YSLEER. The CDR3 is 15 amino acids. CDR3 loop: CASSQEKTMNTEAFF. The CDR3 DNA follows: TGCGCCAGCAGCCAAGAAAAGACGATGAACACTGAAGCTTTCTTT.

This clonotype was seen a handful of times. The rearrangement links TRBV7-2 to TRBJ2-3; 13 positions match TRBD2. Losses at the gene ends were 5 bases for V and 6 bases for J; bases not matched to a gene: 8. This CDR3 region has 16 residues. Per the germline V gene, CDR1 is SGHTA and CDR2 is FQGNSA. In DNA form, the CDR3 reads TGTGCCAGCAGCACTAGCGGGGGGGCCTTTTCGGATACGCAGTATTTT. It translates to CASSTSGGAFSDTQYF.

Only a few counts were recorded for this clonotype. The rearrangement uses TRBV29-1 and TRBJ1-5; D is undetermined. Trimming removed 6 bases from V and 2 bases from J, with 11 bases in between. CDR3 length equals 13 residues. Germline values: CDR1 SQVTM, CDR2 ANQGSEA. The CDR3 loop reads CSVADGGNQPQHF. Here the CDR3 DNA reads TGCAGCGTGGCCGATGGGGGCAATCAGCCCCAGCATTTT.

The CDR3 nucleotides are TGCAGTGCGCATGGACAGGGGGCCTACAATGAGCAGTTCTTC. It specifies CSAHGQGAYNEQFF. The chain employs TRBV20-1 and TRBJ2-1, with 10 bases lining up with TRBD1. Per the germline V gene, CDR1 is DFQATT and CDR2 is SNEGSKA (reference sequence). This CDR3 is 14 amino acids long. Trimming cost V 6 bases and J 2 bases; bases outside gene matches: 4.